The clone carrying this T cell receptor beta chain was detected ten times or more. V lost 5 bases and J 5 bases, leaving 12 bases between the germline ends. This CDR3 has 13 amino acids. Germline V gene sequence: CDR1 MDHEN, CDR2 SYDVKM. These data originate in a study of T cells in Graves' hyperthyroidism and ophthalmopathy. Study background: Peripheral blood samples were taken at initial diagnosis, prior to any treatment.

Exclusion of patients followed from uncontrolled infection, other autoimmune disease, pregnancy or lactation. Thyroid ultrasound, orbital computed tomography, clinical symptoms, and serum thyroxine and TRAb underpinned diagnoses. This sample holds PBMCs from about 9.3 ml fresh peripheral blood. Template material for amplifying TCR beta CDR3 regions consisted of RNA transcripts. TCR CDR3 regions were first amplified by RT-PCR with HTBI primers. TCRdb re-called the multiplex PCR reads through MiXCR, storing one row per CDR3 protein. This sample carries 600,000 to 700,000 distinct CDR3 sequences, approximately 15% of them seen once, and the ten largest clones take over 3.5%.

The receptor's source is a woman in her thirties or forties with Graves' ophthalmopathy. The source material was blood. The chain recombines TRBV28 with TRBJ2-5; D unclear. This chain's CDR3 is CASSSRFLETQYF. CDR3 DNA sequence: TGTGCCAGCAGTAGTAGGTTTCTGGAGACCCAGTACTTC.